One and the same sample provided the 32 T cell receptor beta chains below, sequenced in a study of shared clonotypes between healthy human individuals. This table comes from immunoSEQ multiplex PCR, and its TCRdb copy is limited to in-frame clones, with some not included. Of about 490,000 clones in the sample, about 84% were seen once. Sample: PBMCs. The source of these receptors is a woman between 40 and 55 years old in good health. Some clones in this sample may be carry-over from other donors' samples.

In its sample, this clone was seen many times. The V and J genes are TRBV5-6 and TRBJ2-5; D might be TRBD1 (6 bases). Trimming shortened V by 3 bases and J by 0 bases, and 12 bases separated the two germline ends. This CDR3 is 15 amino acids long. CDR1 and CDR2 from the germline V gene are SGHDT and YYEEEE. As DNA, the CDR3 is TGTGCCAGCAGCTCAACTAGGGGGTACCAAGAGACCCAGTACTTC. Its protein is CASSSTRGYQETQYF.

The J gene is TRBJ2-7, the V gene TRBV6-5, with no clear D. V was shortened by 0 bases and J by 0 bases, with 6 bases between the two germline ends. Germline V CDR1 and CDR2: MNHEY, SVGAGI. The CDR3 is 14 amino acids. The CDR3 DNA reads TGTGCCAGCAGTTACTCGAGTAGCTCCTACGAGCAGTACTTC. Translating it yields CASSYSSSSYEQYF.

The chain links TRBV11-2 to TRBJ2-3; 9 bases fit TRBD2. The CDR3 sequence is 16 residues long. The V gene's germline CDR1 is SGHAT and CDR2 FQNNGV. V shed 2 bases, J shed 5 bases, and the junction held 8 bases outside the gene matches. The CDR3 DNA reads TGTGCCAGCAGCTTACTAGCGGGATCCCGCGGAGATACGCAGTATTTT. As protein: CASSLLAGSRGDTQYF.

The J gene is TRBJ2-2, the V gene TRBV7-2, with a possible D match to TRBD1 (5 bases). Germline V gives CDR1 SGHTA, CDR2 FQGNSA. V was shortened by 1 base and J by 0 bases, with 15 bases between the two germline ends. The CDR3 length is 18 residues. CDR3 sequence: CASSLEGSLFANTGELFF. CDR3 nucleotides: TGTGCCAGCAGCTTAGAGGGGTCTTTGTTCGCGAACACCGGGGAGCTGTTTTTT.

This clone was counted only a few times. The J gene is TRBJ1-2, the V gene TRBV6-1; 10 positions agree with TRBD1. Germline V gene lookup returns CDR1 MNHNS and CDR2 SASEGT. The CDR3 contains 14 residues. V dropped 8 bases and J dropped 7; count of bases not matched to a gene: 10. The CDR3 bases are TGTGCCAGCTCACCGGGACAGGGGAGTTCTGGCTACACCTTC. It yields the protein CASSPGQGSSGYTF.

Concerning this clone: A read error is likely here: a far larger clone is one base away. The chain carries TRBV30 and TRBJ2-7; D is possibly TRBD2 (5 bases). In germline, CDR1 is GTSNPN, CDR2 SVGIG (reference sequence). Trimming pared 1 base from V and 2 bases from J, leaving 9 bases between. The CDR3 totals 13 residues. In DNA form, the CDR3 reads TGTGCCTGGAGTGCCCCGGAGGCCTACGAGCAGTACTTC. Its protein is CAWSAPEAYEQYF.

On this clone: A far larger clone lies a single base away; this is likely a read error. The chain couples TRBV6-1 to TRBJ1-1; no firm D call. The V end was cut by 3 bases, the J end by 1 base, with 6 bases between. This CDR3 is 13 amino acids long. Germline V gene data show CDR1 as MNHNS and CDR2 as SASEGT. The CDR3 is CASSETQNTEAFF. CDR3 DNA sequence: TGTGCCAGCAGTGAGACGCAGAACACTGAAGCTTTCTTT.

In DNA, the CDR3 is TGTGCCAGCAGTTTGGTCGGCAGGGGACGGACCGGGGAGCTGTTTTTT. This encodes CASSLVGRGRTGELFF. This chain connects TRBV28 to TRBJ2-2, with D possibly matching TRBD1 (6 bases). Looked up from germline, CDR1 is MDHEN and CDR2 is SYDVKM. The CDR3 spans 16 residues. Trimming took 3 bases from V and 5 from J, leaving 16 bases between them. Complete variable domain (other parts from reference TRBV28 and TRBJ2-2): DVKVTQSSRYLVKRTGEKVFLECVQDMDHENMFWYRQDPGLGLRLIYFSYDVKMKEKGDIPEGYSVSREKKERFSLILESASTNQTSMYLCASSLVGRGRTGELFFGEGSRLTVL.

This sequence joins TRBV20-1 and TRBJ1-4; D possibly corresponds to TRBD1 (5 bases). V was clipped by 3 bases and J by 14 bases, with 13 bases between them. The CDR3 runs to 11 residues. CDR1 is DFQATT and CDR2 is SNEGSKA in the germline V gene (reference sequence). The CDR3 spells CSASAGVDLFF. DNA of the CDR3: TGCAGTGCTAGCGCGGGGGTGGATCTGTTTTTT.

Only one count was recorded for this clone. CDR3 loop: CASSLTSFTEAFF. CDR3 sequence (DNA): TGTGCCAGCAGTTTAACCTCTTTCACTGAAGCTTTCTTT. The chain has TRBV27 and TRBJ1-1; D is unclear. Trimming took 2 bases from V and 4 from J, leaving 8 bases between them. Germline V CDR1 and CDR2: MNHEY, SMNVEV (reference sequence). The CDR3 covers 13 residues.

The V gene is TRBV5-4, the J gene TRBJ2-7; the match to TRBD1 covers 9 bases. V lost 0 bases, J lost 2 bases, and 6 bases stayed unmatched. CDR3 size: 16 residues. Germline V gene sequence: CDR1 SGHNT, CDR2 YYREEE (reference sequence). In nucleotides, the CDR3 is TGTGCCAGCAGCTTGGCCGCCGGGACAGGGACCTACGAGCAGTACTTC. It specifies CASSLAAGTGTYEQYF.

The V gene is TRBV28, the J gene TRBJ2-1; maybe TRBD2 (6 bases). This CDR3 has 15 amino acids. Germline V gene sequence: CDR1 MDHEN, CDR2 SYDVKM. V was pared by 5 bases and J by 4 bases, with 15 bases between. The CDR3 protein is CASSRDLGGYNEQFF. The CDR3 coding sequence is TGTGCCAGCAGTCGGGACTTAGGAGGGTACAATGAGCAGTTCTTC.

This clone was recorded once. The chain joins TRBV14 to TRBJ2-7; maybe TRBD1 (5 bases). Trimming shortened V by 4 bases and J by 2 bases, and 15 bases separated the two germline ends. This CDR3 has 15 residues. CDR1 and CDR2 from the germline V gene are SGHDN and FVKESK. This chain's CDR3 is CASSPVMTATYEQYF. In DNA, the CDR3 is TGTGCCAGCAGCCCAGTAATGACAGCGACCTACGAGCAGTACTTC.

The CDR3 DNA reads as TGTGCCAGCAGTTTCAGCCGGGAGGGATACGAGCAGTACTTC. Translation gives CASSFSREGYEQYF. The chain has TRBV28 and TRBJ2-7; 8 bases match TRBD2. The V segment lost 3 bases and the J segment 4 bases; nucleotides outside the gene matches: 5. CDR3 length: 14 residues. Germline V gives CDR1 MDHEN, CDR2 SYDVKM.

This clone has only one observation. Germline is not matched at one junction end, which may reflect a read error. This specimen includes other DNA sequences encoding the same CDR3. The chain recombines TRBV29-1 with TRBJ2-2; the D gene is possibly TRBD1 (7 bases). The CDR3 totals 13 residues. From germline, CDR1 is SQVTM and CDR2 ANQGSEA. The CDR3 is CSVNQGGTGELFF. The DNA for the CDR3 is TGTAGCGTCAACCAGGGGGGAACCGGGGAGCTGTTTTTT.

Concerning this clone itself: A far larger clone is just one base off, so this is likely a read error. This same CDR3 is encoded by further DNA sequences in the sample. The CDR3 spells CASSVAPYGLAGTYEQYF. The CDR3 coding sequence is TGTGCCAGCAGCGTAGCCCCCTATGGACTAGCAGGAACCTACGAGCAGTACTTC. The rearrangement links TRBV9 to TRBJ2-7, with 8 bases identical to TRBD2. The CDR3 contains 18 residues. Trimming at V came to 0 bases and at J to 2 bases, leaving 13 bases not matched to a gene. The germline V gene encodes CDR1 SGDLS and CDR2 YYNGEE. Supplemented by reference TRBV9 and TRBJ2-7, the full variable domain reads DSGVTQTPKHLITATGQRVTLRCSPRSGDLSVYWYQQSLDQGLQFLIQYYNGEERAKGNILERFSAQQFPDLHSELNLSSLELGDSALYFCASSVAPYGLAGTYEQYFGPGTRLTVT.

On this clone: A much larger clone sits a single nucleotide away, making a read error possible. For the CDR3, the DNA is TGTGCCAGTACTAGAGGAGACAGGGCGGAAAACATTCAGTACTTC. This sequence encodes CASTRGDRAENIQYF. This chain joins TRBV19 and TRBJ2-4, with 7 bases that match TRBD1. Trimming at V came to 7 bases and at J to 5 bases, leaving 11 bases not matched to a gene. The germline V gene encodes CDR1 LNHDA and CDR2 SQIVND (reference sequence). The CDR3 is 15 amino acids.

This sequence joins TRBV4-1 and TRBJ1-5, with 9 nucleotides matching TRBD1. Germline loops: CDR1 MGHRA, CDR2 YSYEKL. The CDR3 is 15 amino acids. V was pared by 3 bases and J by 4 bases, with 4 bases of the junction left unmatched. CDR3 amino acids: CASSQTGTGNQPQHF. The CDR3 DNA follows: TGCGCCAGCAGCCAGACCGGGACAGGGAATCAGCCCCAGCATTTT.

For this clone: A single base is all that separates this from a far larger clone, so a read error is likely. The CDR3 is CASSQDGTGCLLGQYF. CDR3 bases: TGTGCCAGCAGCCAAGATGGAACGGGATGTCTCCTCGGGCAGTACTTC. The rearrangement links TRBV4-2 to TRBJ2-7, with D perhaps matching TRBD2 (5 bases). The CDR3 contains 16 residues. V was cut by 0 bases and J by 9 bases, with 21 bases left in between. Germline-derived CDR1 and CDR2 are LGHNA and YNFKEQ.

The V call is TRBV25-1, the J call TRBJ2-7, with 8 bases fitting TRBD2. Germline V gives CDR1 MGHDK, CDR2 SYGVNS. V lost 3 bases, J lost 0 bases, and 4 bases stayed unmatched. The CDR3 is 15 amino acids. CDR3: CASSDVTSGSYEQYF. Here the CDR3 DNA reads TGTGCCAGCAGTGACGTCACTAGCGGCTCCTACGAGCAGTACTTC.

The CDR3 sequence is CASSLDRANYGYTF. The CDR3 region has the DNA TGTGCCAGCAGCTTGGACAGGGCTAACTATGGCTACACCTTC. This sequence joins TRBV5-5 and TRBJ1-2; D may be TRBD1 (6 bases). V gave up 0 bases and J gave up 0 bases, with 6 bases separating them. This CDR3 contains 14 residues. The germline CDR1 and CDR2 sequences are SGHKS and YYEKEE (reference sequence).

Regarding this clone: Other DNA sequences in the sample encode the same CDR3. The chain employs TRBV7-2 and TRBJ2-1; the match to TRBD2 covers 7 bases. Germline-derived CDR1 and CDR2 are SGHTA and FQGNSA. This CDR3 contains 15 residues. After removal of 0 bases from V and 2 bases from J, the junction contained 1 base not matched to a gene. DNA for the CDR3: TGTGCCAGCAGCTTAGCGGGGGGGACCTACAATGAGCAGTTCTTC. This translates into CASSLAGGTYNEQFF.

In this sample, this clone turned up a few times. This rearrangement joins TRBV11-2 to TRBJ2-1, with TRBD2 as a possible D gene (5 bases). V gave up 6 bases and J gave up 4 bases, with 16 bases separating them. CDR3 length: 15 amino acids. CDR1 is SGHAT and CDR2 is FQNNGV in the germline V gene. The chain's CDR3 is CASRPPGSHYNEQFF. DNA of the CDR3: TGTGCCAGCAGACCGCCGGGGAGTCATTACAATGAGCAGTTCTTC.

This rearrangement joins TRBV27 to TRBJ2-2, with D possibly called TRBD1 or TRBD2 (5 bases each). Germline V gives CDR1 MNHEY, CDR2 SMNVEV (reference sequence). This CDR3 contains 17 residues. V lost 6 bases to trimming and J lost 7 bases, with 24 bases between them. This chain's CDR3 is CASRGRGQGVVYGELFF. In nucleotides, the CDR3 is TGTGCCAGCAGGGGACGGGGCCAGGGAGTGGTTTACGGGGAGCTGTTTTTT.

The chain carries TRBV5-1 and TRBJ2-4; possible D gene TRBD2, 5 bases. Deletions cut 4 bases from V and 1 base from J, with 12 bases between. Germline CDR1 and CDR2: SGHRS and YFSETQ. The CDR3 has 15 amino acids. This CDR3 reads CASSPDGGAKNIQYF. The CDR3 DNA reads TGCGCCAGCAGCCCGGACGGCGGGGCCAAAAACATTCAGTACTTC. The full variable domain, with the rest looked up from reference TRBV5-1 and TRBJ2-4, is KAGVTQTPRYLIKTRGQQVTLSCSPISGHRSVSWYQQTPGQGLQFLFEYFSETQRNKGNFPGRFSGRQFSNSRSEMNVSTLELGDSALYLCASSPDGGAKNIQYFGAGTRLSVL.

The chain employs TRBV5-1 and TRBJ2-1, with 15 bases fitting TRBD2. With 3 bases clipped from V and 1 base from J, the junction kept 5 bases outside the gene matches. This CDR3 region has 18 residues. Germline V gene data show CDR1 as SGHRS and CDR2 as YFSETQ. CDR3 sequence (DNA): TGCGCCAGCAGCTCCGGGACTAGCGGGAGGTGGTCCTACAATGAGCAGTTCTTC. Translated, it gives CASSSGTSGRWSYNEQFF.

With respect to this clone: This may come from a read error, since a much larger clone is one base off. This rearrangement joins TRBV6-4 to TRBJ2-7; 13 positions match TRBD2. V lost 6 bases and J lost 3; bases outside the gene matches: 2. This CDR3 has 14 amino acids. Germline CDR1 reads MRHNA; CDR2 reads SNTAGT. In nucleotides, the CDR3 is TGTGCCAGCAGCCGGACTAGCGGGAGCTACGAGCAGTACTTC. Amino acids: CASSRTSGSYEQYF.

This clone was detected a few times. The CDR3 bases are TGTGCCAGCAAAGAGATAAACACCGGGGAGCTGTTTTTT. Residues: CASKEINTGELFF. V gene TRBV7-9 combines with J gene TRBJ2-2, with D unresolved. Between the trimmed V and J ends, which lost 7 bases and 2 bases, there was a span of 8 bases. The CDR3 runs 13 residues. Per the germline V gene, CDR1 is SEHNR and CDR2 is FQNEAQ (reference sequence).

V usage is TRBV2 and J usage is TRBJ2-1, with 9 nucleotides matching TRBD2. The CDR3 covers 15 residues. J gave up 6 bases and V 5 bases, and 8 bases lay outside the gene matches. Germline V gene lookup returns CDR1 SNHLY and CDR2 FYNNEI. The DNA of the CDR3 is TGTGCCAGCAGTTATAGCGGGAGTAGTGGCAATGAGCAGTTCTTC. Amino acid sequence: CASSYSGSSGNEQFF.

The chain joins TRBV15 to TRBJ2-2; 12 bases are shared with TRBD2. Trimming at V came to 1 base and at J to 6 bases, leaving 6 bases not matched to a gene. The CDR3 has 17 residues. Looked up from germline, CDR1 is LNHNV and CDR2 is YYDKDF (reference sequence). In DNA, the CDR3 is TGTGCCACCAGCAGAGTCCGGCCTAGCGGGAGGGCCGGGGAGCTGTTTTTT. Its protein is CATSRVRPSGRAGELFF.

The V and J genes are TRBV30 and TRBJ1-5; 9 positions agree with TRBD1. This CDR3 comprises 15 residues. Germline V gives CDR1 GTSNPN, CDR2 SVGIG (reference sequence). Unmatched junction bases numbered 2, after V lost 1 base and J lost 1 base. In nucleotides, the CDR3 is TGTGCCTGGAGTGCTGGGACAGGGAGCAATCAGCCCCAGCATTTT. Translated: CAWSAGTGSNQPQHF.

The rearrangement links TRBV27 to TRBJ2-2; D tentatively fits TRBD1 or TRBD2 (6 bases each). The CDR3 is made up of 16 amino acids. Germline values: CDR1 MNHEY, CDR2 SMNVEV (reference sequence). V was trimmed by 3 bases and J by 3 bases, leaving 14 bases between them. The CDR3 protein is CASSLVPRGDTGELFF. DNA of the CDR3: TGTGCCAGCAGTTTGGTTCCGAGGGGGGACACCGGGGAGCTGTTTTTT.